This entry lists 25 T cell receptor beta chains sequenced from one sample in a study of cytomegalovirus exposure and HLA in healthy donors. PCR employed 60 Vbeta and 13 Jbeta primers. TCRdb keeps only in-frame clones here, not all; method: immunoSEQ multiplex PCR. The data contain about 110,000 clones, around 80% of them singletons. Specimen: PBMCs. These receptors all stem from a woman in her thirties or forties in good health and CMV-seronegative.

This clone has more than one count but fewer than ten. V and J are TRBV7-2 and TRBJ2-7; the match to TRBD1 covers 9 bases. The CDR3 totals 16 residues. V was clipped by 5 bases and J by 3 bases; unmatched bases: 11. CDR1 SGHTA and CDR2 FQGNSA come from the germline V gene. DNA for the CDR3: TGTGCCAGCAGCCCCTCCGGCGGGACAGGGAGCTACGAGCAGTACTTC. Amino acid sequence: CASSPSGGTGSYEQYF.

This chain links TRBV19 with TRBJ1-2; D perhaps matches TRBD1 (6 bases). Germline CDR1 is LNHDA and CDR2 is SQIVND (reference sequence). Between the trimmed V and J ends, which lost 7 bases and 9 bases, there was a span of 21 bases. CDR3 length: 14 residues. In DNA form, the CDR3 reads TGTGCCAGTACCCCGGGGGGGCCATCGAGAAGCTACACCTTC. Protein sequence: CASTPGGPSRSYTF.

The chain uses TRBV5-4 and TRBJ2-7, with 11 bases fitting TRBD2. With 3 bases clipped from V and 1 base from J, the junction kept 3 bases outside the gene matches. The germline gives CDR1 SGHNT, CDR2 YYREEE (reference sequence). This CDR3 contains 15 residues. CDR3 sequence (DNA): TGTGCCAGCAGCTGGGGACTAGCGGAGTCCTACGAGCAGTACTTC. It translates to CASSWGLAESYEQYF. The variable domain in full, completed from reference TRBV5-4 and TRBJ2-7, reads ETGVTQSPTHLIKTRGQQVTLRCSSQSGHNTVSWYQQALGQGPQFIFQYYREEENGRGNFPPRFSGLQFPNYSSELNVNALELDDSALYLCASSWGLAESYEQYFGPGTRLTVT.

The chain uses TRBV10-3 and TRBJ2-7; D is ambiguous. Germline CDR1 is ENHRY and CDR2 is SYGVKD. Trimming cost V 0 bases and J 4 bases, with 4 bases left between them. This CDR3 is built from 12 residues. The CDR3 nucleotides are TGTGCCATCAGTGAGTCACTATACGAGCAGTACTTC. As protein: CAISESLYEQYF.

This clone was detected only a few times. The CDR3: CASSLSGQSSYEQYF. CDR3 in DNA: TGTGCCAGCAGCTTGTCCGGACAGAGCTCCTACGAGCAGTACTTC. The chain couples TRBV7-2 to TRBJ2-7; D possibly corresponds to TRBD1 (6 bases). The CDR3 has 15 amino acids. Between the trimmed V and J ends, which lost 3 bases and 0 bases, there was a span of 12 bases. Per germline, CDR1 SGHTA and CDR2 FQGNSA.

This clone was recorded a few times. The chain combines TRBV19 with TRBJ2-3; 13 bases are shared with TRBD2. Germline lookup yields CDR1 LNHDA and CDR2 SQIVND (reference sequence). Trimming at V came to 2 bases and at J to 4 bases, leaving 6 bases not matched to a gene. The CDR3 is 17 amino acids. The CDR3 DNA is TGTGCCAGTAGTATAAAGACTAGCGGGAGGAGAGCAGATACGCAGTATTTT. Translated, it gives CASSIKTSGRRADTQYF.

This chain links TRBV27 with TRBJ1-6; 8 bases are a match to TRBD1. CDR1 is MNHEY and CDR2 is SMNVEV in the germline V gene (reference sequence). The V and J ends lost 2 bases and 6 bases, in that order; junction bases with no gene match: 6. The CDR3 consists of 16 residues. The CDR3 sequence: CASSLRRQGPNSPLHF. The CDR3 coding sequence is TGTGCCAGCAGTTTACGTAGACAGGGGCCTAATTCACCCCTCCACTTT.

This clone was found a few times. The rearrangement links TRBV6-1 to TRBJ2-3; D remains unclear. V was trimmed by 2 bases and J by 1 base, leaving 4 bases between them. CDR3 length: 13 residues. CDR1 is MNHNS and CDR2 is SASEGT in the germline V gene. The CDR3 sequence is CASSEQGTDTQYF. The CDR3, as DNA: TGTGCCAGCAGTGAACAGGGCACAGATACGCAGTATTTT.

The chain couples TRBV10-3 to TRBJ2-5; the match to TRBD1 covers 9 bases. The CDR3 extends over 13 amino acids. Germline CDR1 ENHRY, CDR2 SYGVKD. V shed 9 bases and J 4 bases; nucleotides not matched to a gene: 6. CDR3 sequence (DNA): TGTGCCATTCGACAGGGGGGGTCAGAGACCCAGTACTTC. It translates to CAIRQGGSETQYF.

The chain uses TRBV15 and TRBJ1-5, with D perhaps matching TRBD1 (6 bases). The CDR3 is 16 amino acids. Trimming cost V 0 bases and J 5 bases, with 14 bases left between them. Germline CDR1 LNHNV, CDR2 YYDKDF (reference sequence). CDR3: CATSRDGRGADQPQHF. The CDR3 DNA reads TGTGCCACCAGCAGAGATGGGCGGGGGGCCGATCAGCCCCAGCATTTT.

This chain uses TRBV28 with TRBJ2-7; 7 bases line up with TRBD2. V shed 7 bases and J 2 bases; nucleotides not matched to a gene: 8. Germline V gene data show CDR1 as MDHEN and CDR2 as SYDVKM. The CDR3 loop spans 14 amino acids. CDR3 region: CASTNGGGPYEQYF. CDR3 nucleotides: TGTGCCAGCACCAATGGGGGGGGACCCTACGAGCAGTACTTC.

CDR3 coding DNA: TGTGCCAGCTCACCAAGGACTAGCGGTTTGGAAGACAATGAGCAGTTCTTC. It yields the protein CASSPRTSGLEDNEQFF. The chain carries TRBV18 and TRBJ2-1; 10 positions match TRBD2. Losses at the gene ends were 2 bases for V and 5 bases for J; bases not matched to a gene: 9. The germline gives CDR1 KGHSH, CDR2 LQKENI. This CDR3 is 17 amino acids long.

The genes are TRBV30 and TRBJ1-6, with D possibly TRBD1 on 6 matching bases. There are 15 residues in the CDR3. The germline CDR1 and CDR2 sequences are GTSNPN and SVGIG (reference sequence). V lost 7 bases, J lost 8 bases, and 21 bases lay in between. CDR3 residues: CAYLTGHSSDSPLHF. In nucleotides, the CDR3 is TGTGCCTACCTCACAGGGCACAGTTCGGATTCACCCCTCCACTTT. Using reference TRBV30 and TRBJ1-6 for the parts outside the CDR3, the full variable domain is SQTIHQWPATLVQPVGSPLSLECTVEGTSNPNLYWYRQAAGRGLQLLFYSVGIGQISSEVPQNLSASRPQDRQFILSSKKLLLSDSGFYLCAYLTGHSSDSPLHFGNGTRLTVT.

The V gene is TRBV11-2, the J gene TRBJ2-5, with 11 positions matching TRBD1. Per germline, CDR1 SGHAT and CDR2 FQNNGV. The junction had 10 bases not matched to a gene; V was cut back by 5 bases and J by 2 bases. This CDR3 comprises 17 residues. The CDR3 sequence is CASSPRTGGSTQETQYF. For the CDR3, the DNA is TGTGCCAGCAGCCCCAGGACAGGGGGCTCCACTCAAGAGACCCAGTACTTC.

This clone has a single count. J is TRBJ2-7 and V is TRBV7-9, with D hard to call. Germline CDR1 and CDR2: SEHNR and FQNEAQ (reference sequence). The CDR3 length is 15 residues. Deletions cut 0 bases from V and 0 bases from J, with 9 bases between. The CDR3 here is CASSLANRISYEQYF. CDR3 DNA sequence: TGTGCCAGCAGCTTAGCTAACAGAATCTCCTACGAGCAGTACTTC.

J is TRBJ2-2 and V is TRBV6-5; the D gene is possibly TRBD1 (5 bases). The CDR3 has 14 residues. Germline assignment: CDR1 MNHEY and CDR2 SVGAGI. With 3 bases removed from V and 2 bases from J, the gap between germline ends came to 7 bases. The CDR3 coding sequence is TGTGCCAGCAGTTATGGGGCCAACACCGGGGAGCTGTTTTTT. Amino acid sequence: CASSYGANTGELFF.

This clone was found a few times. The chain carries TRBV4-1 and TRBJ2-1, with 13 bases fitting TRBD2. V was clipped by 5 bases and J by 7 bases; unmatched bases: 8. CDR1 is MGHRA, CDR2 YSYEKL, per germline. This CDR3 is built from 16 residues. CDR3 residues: CASSELGTSGKNEQFF. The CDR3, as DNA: TGCGCCAGCAGCGAACTCGGGACTAGCGGGAAAAATGAGCAGTTCTTC.

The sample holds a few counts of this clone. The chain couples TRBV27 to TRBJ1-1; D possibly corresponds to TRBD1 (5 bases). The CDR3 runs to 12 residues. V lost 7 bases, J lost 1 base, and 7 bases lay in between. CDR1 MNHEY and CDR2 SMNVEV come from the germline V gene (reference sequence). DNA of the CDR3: TGTGCCAGCACGGGGGAGAACACTGAAGCTTTCTTT. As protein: CASTGENTEAFF.

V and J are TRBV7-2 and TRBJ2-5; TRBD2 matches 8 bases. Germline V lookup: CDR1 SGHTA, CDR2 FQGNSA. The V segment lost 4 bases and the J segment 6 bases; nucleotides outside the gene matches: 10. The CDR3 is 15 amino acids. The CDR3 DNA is TGTGCCAGCAGCTCCGGACTAGCCGGAGGCCAGACCCAGTACTTC. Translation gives CASSSGLAGGQTQYF.

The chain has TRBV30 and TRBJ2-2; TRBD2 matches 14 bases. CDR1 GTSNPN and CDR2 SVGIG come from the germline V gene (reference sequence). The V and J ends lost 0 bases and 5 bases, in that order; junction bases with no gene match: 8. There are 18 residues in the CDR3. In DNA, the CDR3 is TGTGCCTGGAGTGTCGGACTAGCGGGGGGACCTAGGACCGGGGAGCTGTTTTTT. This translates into CAWSVGLAGGPRTGELFF. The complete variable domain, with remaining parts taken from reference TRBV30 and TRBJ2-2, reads SQTIHQWPATLVQPVGSPLSLECTVEGTSNPNLYWYRQAAGRGLQLLFYSVGIGQISSEVPQNLSASRPQDRQFILSSKKLLLSDSGFYLCAWSVGLAGGPRTGELFFGEGSRLTVL.

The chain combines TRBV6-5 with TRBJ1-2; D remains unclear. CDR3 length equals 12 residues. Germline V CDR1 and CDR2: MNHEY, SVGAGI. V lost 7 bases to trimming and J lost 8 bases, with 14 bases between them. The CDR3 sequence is CASTGGLGGYTF. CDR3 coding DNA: TGTGCCAGCACAGGAGGACTGGGAGGCTACACCTTC.

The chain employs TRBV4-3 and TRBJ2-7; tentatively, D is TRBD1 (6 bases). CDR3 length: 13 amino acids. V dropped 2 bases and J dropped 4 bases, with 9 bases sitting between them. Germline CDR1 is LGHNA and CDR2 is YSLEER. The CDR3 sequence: CASSQITGYEQYF. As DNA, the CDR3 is TGCGCCAGCAGCCAAATCACAGGGTACGAGCAGTACTTC.

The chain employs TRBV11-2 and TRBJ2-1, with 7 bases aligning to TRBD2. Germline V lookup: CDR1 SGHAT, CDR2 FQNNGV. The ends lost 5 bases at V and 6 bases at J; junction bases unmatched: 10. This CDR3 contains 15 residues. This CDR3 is CASSPNRASGNEQFF. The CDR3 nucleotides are TGTGCCAGCAGCCCCAACCGGGCTAGCGGCAATGAGCAGTTCTTC.

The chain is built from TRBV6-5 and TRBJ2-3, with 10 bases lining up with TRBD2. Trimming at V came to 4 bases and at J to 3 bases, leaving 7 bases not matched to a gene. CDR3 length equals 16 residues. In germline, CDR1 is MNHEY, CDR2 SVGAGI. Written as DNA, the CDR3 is TGTGCCAGCAGTTCAATTAGCGGGAGGAGAACAGATACGCAGTATTTT. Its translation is CASSSISGRRTDTQYF.

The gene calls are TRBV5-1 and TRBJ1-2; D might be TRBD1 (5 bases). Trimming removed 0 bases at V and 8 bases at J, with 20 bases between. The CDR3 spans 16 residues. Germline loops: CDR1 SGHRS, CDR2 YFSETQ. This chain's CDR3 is CASSLAARQTYGGYTF. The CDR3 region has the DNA TGCGCCAGCAGCTTGGCCGCGAGACAGACCTATGGGGGCTACACCTTC. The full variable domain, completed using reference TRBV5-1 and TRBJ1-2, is KAGVTQTPRYLIKTRGQQVTLSCSPISGHRSVSWYQQTPGQGLQFLFEYFSETQRNKGNFPGRFSGRQFSNSRSEMNVSTLELGDSALYLCASSLAARQTYGGYTFGSGTRLTVV.